One T cell receptor (beta chain) is described in this entry. This clone's antigen is unknown. Per-nucleotide qualities are absent, and no much larger clonotype sits a single base away. The cysteine opens and the phenylalanine closes a CDR3 of 15 amino acids. Solely the CDR3 DNA is kept, with 45 bases framed from the first base. The germline V gene encodes CDR1 SGDLS and CDR2 YYNGEE. V was cut back by 0 bases and J by 7 bases, leaving a gap of 11 bases between them. Collaborating institutions collected whole blood in K2EDTA tubes following their own protocols. For TCRbeta analysis, collaborators shipped samples as frozen whole blood, isolated PBMCs, or DNA extracted from either of those sample types. The source of the sample is a study of blood T cell repertoires in COVID-19 (dated by TCRdb to about 2020). For the wider study: Collaborator samples came from the United States, Italy and Spain and covered acute and convalescent phases of COVID-19. The material from the prospective study consisted of cDNA or gDNA derived from T cells, B-cell-depleted T cells, or PBMCs. Subjects who had been exposed to COVID-19, were actively infected with it, or had recovered from it provided the deeply sampled blood TCRbeta repertoires that made up the dataset. The repertoires were released in a freely available public database meant as a resource for research on the immune response to SARS-CoV-2. The samples were drawn from two sources: the first 160 participants of the ongoing ImmuneRACE study, and fewer than 1,500 subjects contributed by 6 global collaborators. The sample metadata nearly always contained a de-identified subject ID, COVID-19 status, age in years and sex. Where HLA class I and class II types were available, the types were taken from metadata supplied by the sample provider, not from assay-based typing. What the authors observed across the whole study: The amount of clinical and demographic metadata varied by source and participant and was provided uncurated.

The immunoSEQ Assay, a bias-controlled multiplex PCR, was used to amplify TCRbeta CDR3 regions from genomic DNA. In the paper's pipeline: Nucleated cell counts per sample were estimated from amplification of reference gene primers within the assay. To quantify the absolute abundance of each unique TCRbeta CDR3 rearrangement, sequence reads were collapsed and filtered. For each sample, productive Simpson clonality was calculated as the square root of Simpson's diversity index over productive rearrangements. What TCRdb holds here is the immuneACCESS table cut down to in-frame rearrangements. Part of the clones is not present; checked against another copy, under half of the missing clones reflect an unresolved V gene, and the others are unexplained. V, J and clone size reflect that table, while D and trimming were determined from the DNA. Within this sample are 150,000 to 170,000 clones, with 78% of them counted one time only. Clones ranked in the top ten supply roughly 1.5% of the sample.

The source is a man older than 75 with acute or convalescent COVID-19. Sequencing was done on a sample of peripheral blood. The chain is assembled from TRBV9 and TRBJ1-6, with a tentative D gene TRBD1 over 5 matching bases. The DNA sequence is TGTGCCAGCAGCGTAGGGGGATCAGGGAATTCACCCCTCCACTTT. This translates into CASSVGGSGNSPLHF.